This T cell receptor (beta chain) was profiled in a study of Ad26.COV2.S vaccination and SARS-CoV-2 variants. In the study overall: Intramuscular Ad26.COV2.S at 5x10^10 or 1x10^11 viral particles.

As to this clone: As yet, its antigen is unknown.

The repertoire was sequenced with immunoSEQ multiplex PCR; TCRdb's copy has only in-frame clones and lacks some. The table shows about 240,000 clones, with 88% occurring only once. CDR3 length: 15 residues. CDR1 SGHDT and CDR2 YYEEEE come from the germline V gene. The V and J ends lost 3 bases and 6 bases, in that order; junction bases with no gene match: 10. Broader study findings: Reports say spike-specific CD8+ and CD4+ T cell responses covered substantial breadth after vaccination.

Treatment given: roughly 18 received Ad26.COV2.S at low or high dose, single or two shots; 5 received placebo; per-sample allocation not given. Specimen acquisition occurred on day 63 following the initial vaccine or placebo injection. The chain recombines TRBV5-6 with TRBJ1-2, with 8 positions matching TRBD1. This clonotype originated in a person between 18 and 60 years old who received the Ad26.COV2.S COVID-19 vaccine or a placebo. The source was peripheral blood, collected in a trial of Ad26.COV2.S vaccine versus placebo. CDR3 in DNA: TGTGCCAGCAGCTCGGACAGGGAATGGATTGATGGCTACACCTTC. Residues: CASSSDREWIDGYTF.